This is a list of T cell receptor beta chains from one sample in a study of T cells in Graves' hyperthyroidism and ophthalmopathy. TCRdb re-derived calls from the multiplex PCR reads in MiXCR, one entry per CDR3 protein. This sample has about 580,000 distinct CDR3 sequences, with approximately 15% found just once. Sample: blood. These receptors came from a woman younger than 45 with Graves' hyperthyroidism that later progressed to Graves' ophthalmopathy. Each CDR3 is given with its conserved first and last residue. D genes are given only for firm matches. Some rows mark clone size as missing; the rest say once, few, many or name a class of expanded clone.

abundance: few
j_gene: TRBJ2-2
d_gene: -
v_gene: TRBV20-1
CDR3aa: CSAQGGDTGELFF
CDR3nt: TGCAGTGCGCAGGGTGGGGACACCGGGGAGCTGTTTTTT

abundance: many
j_gene: TRBJ1-2
d_gene: -
v_gene: TRBV2
CDR3aa: CATCCVGQANYGYTF
CDR3nt: TGTGCCACCTGCTGTGTGGGGCAAGCTAACTATGGCTACACCTTC

abundance: many
j_gene: TRBJ1-2
d_gene: -
v_gene: TRBV10-3
CDR3aa: CAISEGSVYYGYTF
CDR3nt: TGTGCCATCAGTGAGGGGTCGGTTTACTATGGCTACACCTTC

abundance: many
j_gene: TRBJ1-2
d_gene: TRBD1
v_gene: TRBV9
CDR3aa: CASSVDRGQGYGYTF
CDR3nt: TGTGCCAGCAGCGTGGACAGGGGACAGGGATATGGCTACACCTTC

abundance: many
j_gene: TRBJ1-4
d_gene: -
v_gene: TRBV3-1
CDR3aa: CASSQGTWNEKLFF
CDR3nt: TGTGCCAGCAGCCAAGGGACCTGGAATGAAAAACTGTTTTTT

abundance: many
j_gene: TRBJ2-3
d_gene: TRBD2
v_gene: TRBV24-1
CDR3aa: CATGGLAGNTDTQYF
CDR3nt: TGTGCCACCGGGGGACTAGCGGGAAATACAGATACGCAGTATTTT

abundance: few
j_gene: TRBJ1-3
d_gene: -
v_gene: TRBV28
CDR3aa: CASSEQTHSGNTIYF
CDR3nt: TGTGCCAGCAGTGAACAGACTCACTCTGGAAACACCATATATTTT

abundance: many
j_gene: TRBJ2-3
d_gene: TRBD2
v_gene: TRBV28
CDR3aa: CASNLLAGSTDTQYF
CDR3nt: TGTGCCAGCAATCTACTAGCGGGAAGCACAGATACGCAGTATTTT

abundance: -
j_gene: TRBJ2-7
d_gene: -
v_gene: TRBV6-1
CDR3aa: CATIQLGVSEQYF
CDR3nt: TGTGCCACCATCCAACTAGGGGTTTCCGAGCAGTACTTC

abundance: -
j_gene: TRBJ1-5
d_gene: -
v_gene: TRBV18
CDR3aa: CASSLLGDLGNQPQHF
CDR3nt: TGTGCCAGCTCACTCTTAGGGGATTTGGGCAATCAGCCCCAGCATTTT

abundance: many
j_gene: TRBJ2-2
d_gene: -
v_gene: TRBV6-2/TRBV6-3
CDR3aa: CASSYDVADTGELFF
CDR3nt: TGTGCCAGCAGTTACGACGTAGCGGACACCGGGGAGCTGTTTTTT

abundance: many
j_gene: TRBJ2-4
d_gene: -
v_gene: TRBV28
CDR3aa: CASRQGKYGNIQYF
CDR3nt: TGTGCCAGCCGGCAGGGAAAGTATGGAAACATTCAGTACTTC

abundance: few
j_gene: TRBJ1-3
d_gene: TRBD1
v_gene: TRBV7-7
CDR3aa: CASSLDRGYGNTIYF
CDR3nt: TGTGCTAGCAGCCTAGACAGGGGATATGGAAACACCATATATTTT

abundance: -
j_gene: TRBJ1-2
d_gene: TRBD1
v_gene: TRBV29-1
CDR3aa: CSVDQGARGYTF
CDR3nt: TGCAGCGTGGATCAGGGGGCGCGAGGCTACACCTTC

abundance: -
j_gene: TRBJ2-3
d_gene: TRBD1
v_gene: TRBV24-1
CDR3aa: CATSENRGSDTDTQYF
CDR3nt: TGTGCCACCAGTGAAAACAGGGGGTCCGATACAGATACGCAGTATTTT